Here is one T cell receptor (beta chain) with its context. The source of the sample is a study of blood T cell repertoires in COVID-19. The CDR3 is 12 residues long. Trimming removed 6 bases at V and 2 bases at J, with 8 bases between. Germline CDR1 and CDR2: SQVTM and ANQGSEA. The assay was immunoSEQ multiplex PCR, and TCRdb's table has in-frame clones only and misses some. In the table there are 150,000 or so clones, roughly 84% of which are singletons. Sequencing was performed on PBMCs or T cells enriched from blood (not recorded which). The TCR was taken from a man in his 60s who had recovered from COVID-19. This chain joins TRBV29-1 and TRBJ2-1; the D gene is possibly TRBD1 (6 bases). The CDR3 is CSVRTAYNEQFF. Written as DNA, the CDR3 is TGCAGCGTGCGGACAGCCTACAATGAGCAGTTCTTC.